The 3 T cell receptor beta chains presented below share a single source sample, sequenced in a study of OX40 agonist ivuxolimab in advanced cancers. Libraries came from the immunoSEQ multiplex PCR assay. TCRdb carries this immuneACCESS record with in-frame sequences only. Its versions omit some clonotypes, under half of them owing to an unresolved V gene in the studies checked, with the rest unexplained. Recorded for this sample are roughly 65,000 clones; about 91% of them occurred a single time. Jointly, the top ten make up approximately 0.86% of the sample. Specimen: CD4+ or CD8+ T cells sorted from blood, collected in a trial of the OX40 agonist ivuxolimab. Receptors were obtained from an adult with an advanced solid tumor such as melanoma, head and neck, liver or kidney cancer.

The DNA for the CDR3 is TGTGCCAGCAGCCTCCAAAATTCACCCCTCCACTTT. It is translated as CASSLQNSPLHF. The chain carries TRBV7-9 and TRBJ1-6; D remains ambiguous. From germline, CDR1 is SEHNR and CDR2 FQNEAQ (reference sequence). The CDR3 is made up of 12 amino acids. V was shortened by 5 bases and J by 7 bases, with 6 bases between the two germline ends.

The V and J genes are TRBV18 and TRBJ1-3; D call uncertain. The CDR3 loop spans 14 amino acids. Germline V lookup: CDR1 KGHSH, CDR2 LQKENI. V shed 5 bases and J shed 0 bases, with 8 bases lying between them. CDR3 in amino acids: CASSSGRSGNTIYF. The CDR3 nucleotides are TGTGCCAGCTCATCGGGCCGCTCTGGAAACACCATATATTTT.

DNA of the CDR3: TGTGCCAGCAGTGAACAGGGACAGGGCACCTACGAGCAGTACTTC. It encodes CASSEQGQGTYEQYF. This rearrangement joins TRBV2 to TRBJ2-7; TRBD1 aligns across 9 bases. The CDR3 totals 15 residues. CDR1 is SNHLY and CDR2 is FYNNEI in the germline V gene. V dropped 2 bases and J dropped 2; count of bases not matched to a gene: 4. Looking up the rest from reference TRBV2 and TRBJ2-7 gives the full variable domain: EPEVTQTPSHQVTQMGQEVILRCVPISNHLYFYWYRQILGQKVEFLVSFYNNEISEKSEIFDDQFSVERPDGSNFTLKIRSTKLEDSAMYFCASSEQGQGTYEQYFGPGTRLTVT.